This T cell receptor (beta chain) was sequenced in a study of immune evolution from preneoplasia to lung adenocarcinoma. Germline assignment: CDR1 LNHDA and CDR2 SQIVND (reference sequence). CDR3 length: 13 amino acids. V lost 3 bases and J 7 bases, leaving 12 bases between the germline ends. Some clones are missing from TCRdb's copy, which holds only in-frame ones; the method was immunoSEQ multiplex PCR. The sample records several thousand clones, approximately 80% being singletons. This clone came up a few times. The chain uses TRBV19 and TRBJ1-2; no firm D call. Sequencing was carried out using FFPE invasive lung adenocarcinoma tissue. The TCR was taken from a person aged 50 to 59 with lung adenocarcinoma. CDR3 coding DNA: TGTGCCAGTAGTATGGGCGGGGAGATTGGCTACACCTTC. Amino acids: CASSMGGEIGYTF. Filled out from reference TRBV19 and TRBJ1-2, the complete variable domain reads DGGITQSPKYLFRKEGQNVTLSCEQNLNHDAMYWYRQDPGQGLRLIYYSQIVNDFQKGDIAEGYSVSREKKESFPLTVTSAQKNPTAFYLCASSMGGEIGYTFGSGTRLTVV.